This T cell receptor beta chain is from a study of CD8 T cells in ankylosing spondylitis. Study-wide results and limits: For ankylosing spondylitis blood, a TCR beta motif of seven to nine highly homologous variants appeared characteristic. Clones linked to disease, bearing a CD8+ phenotype, were relatively rare in peripheral blood. It was reported that disease-linked clones were significantly enriched in matched ankylosing spondylitis synovial fluid.

By quantitative 5'-RACE with molecular barcodes, the TCR beta libraries were made. In TCRdb, the 5' RACE reads were re-called with MiXCR into one record per CDR3 protein. The profile shows 700,000 or so distinct CDR3 sequences, under 20% of them singletons. The sample holds a few counts of this clonotype. The antigen is unknown. The CDR3 spans 14 residues. Trimming took 3 bases from V and 5 from J, leaving 13 bases between them. Germline V gene sequence: CDR1 MNHEY, CDR2 SMNVEV (reference sequence). Sequenced: blood, either unsorted or a sorted T cell fraction (not recorded which). The chain joins TRBV27 to TRBJ1-2, with D unclear. This TCR was sampled from a male donor with ankylosing spondylitis. The CDR3: CASSFNVAFYGYTF. CDR3 coding DNA: TGTGCCAGCAGTTTTAATGTAGCATTTTATGGCTACACCTTC.